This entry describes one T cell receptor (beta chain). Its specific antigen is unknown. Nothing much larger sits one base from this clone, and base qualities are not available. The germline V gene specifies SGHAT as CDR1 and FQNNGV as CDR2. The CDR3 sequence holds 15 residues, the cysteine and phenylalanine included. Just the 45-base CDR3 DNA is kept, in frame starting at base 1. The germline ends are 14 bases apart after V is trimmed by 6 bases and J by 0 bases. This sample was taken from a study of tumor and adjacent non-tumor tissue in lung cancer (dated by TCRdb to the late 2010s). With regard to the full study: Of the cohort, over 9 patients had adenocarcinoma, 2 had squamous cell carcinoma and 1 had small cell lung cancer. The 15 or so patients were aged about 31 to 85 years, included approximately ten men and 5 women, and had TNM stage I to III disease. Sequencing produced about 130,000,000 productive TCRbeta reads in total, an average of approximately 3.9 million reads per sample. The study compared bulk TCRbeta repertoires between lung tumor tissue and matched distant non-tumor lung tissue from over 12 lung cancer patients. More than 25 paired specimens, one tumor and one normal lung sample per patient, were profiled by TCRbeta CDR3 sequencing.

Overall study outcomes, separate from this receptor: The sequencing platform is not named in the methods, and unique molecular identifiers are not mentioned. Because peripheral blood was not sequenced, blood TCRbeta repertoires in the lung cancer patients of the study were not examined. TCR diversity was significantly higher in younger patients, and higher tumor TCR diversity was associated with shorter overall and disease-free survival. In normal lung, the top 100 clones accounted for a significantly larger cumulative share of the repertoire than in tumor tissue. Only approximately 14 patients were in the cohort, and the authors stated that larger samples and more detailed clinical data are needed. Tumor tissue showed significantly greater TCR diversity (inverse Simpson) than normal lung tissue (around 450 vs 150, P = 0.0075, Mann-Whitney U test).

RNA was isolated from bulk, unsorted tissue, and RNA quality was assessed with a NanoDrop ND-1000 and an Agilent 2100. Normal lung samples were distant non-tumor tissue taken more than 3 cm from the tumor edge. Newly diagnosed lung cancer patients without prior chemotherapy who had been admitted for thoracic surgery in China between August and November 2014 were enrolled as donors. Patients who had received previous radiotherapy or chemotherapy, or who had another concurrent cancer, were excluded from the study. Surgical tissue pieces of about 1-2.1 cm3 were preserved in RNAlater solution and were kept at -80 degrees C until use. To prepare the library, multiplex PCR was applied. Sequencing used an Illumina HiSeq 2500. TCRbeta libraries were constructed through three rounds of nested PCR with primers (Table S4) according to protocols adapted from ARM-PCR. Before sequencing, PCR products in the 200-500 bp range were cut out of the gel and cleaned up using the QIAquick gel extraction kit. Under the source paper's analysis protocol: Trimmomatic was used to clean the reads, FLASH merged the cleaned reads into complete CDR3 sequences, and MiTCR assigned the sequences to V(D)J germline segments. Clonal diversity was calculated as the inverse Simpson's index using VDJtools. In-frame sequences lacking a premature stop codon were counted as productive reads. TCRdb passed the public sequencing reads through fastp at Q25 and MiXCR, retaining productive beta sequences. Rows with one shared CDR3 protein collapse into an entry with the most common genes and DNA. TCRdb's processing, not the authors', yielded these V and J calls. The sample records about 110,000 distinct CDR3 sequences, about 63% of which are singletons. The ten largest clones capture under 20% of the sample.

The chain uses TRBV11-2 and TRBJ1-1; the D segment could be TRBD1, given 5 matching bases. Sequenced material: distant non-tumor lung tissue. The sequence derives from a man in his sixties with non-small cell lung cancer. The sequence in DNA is TGTGCCAGCAGTCAAAACGCAGGGATGAACACTGAAGCTTTCTTT. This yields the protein CASSQNAGMNTEAFF.